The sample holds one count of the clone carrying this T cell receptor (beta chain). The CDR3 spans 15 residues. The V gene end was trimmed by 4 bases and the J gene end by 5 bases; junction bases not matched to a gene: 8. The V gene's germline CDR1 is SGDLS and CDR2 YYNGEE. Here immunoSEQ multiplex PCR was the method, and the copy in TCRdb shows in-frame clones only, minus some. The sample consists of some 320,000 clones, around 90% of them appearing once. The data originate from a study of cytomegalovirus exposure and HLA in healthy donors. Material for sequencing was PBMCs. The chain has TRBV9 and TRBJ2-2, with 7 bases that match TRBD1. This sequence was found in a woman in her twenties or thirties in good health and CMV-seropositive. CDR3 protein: CASSPRTGRTGELFF. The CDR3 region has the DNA TGTGCCAGCAGCCCAAGGACAGGTCGAACCGGGGAGCTGTTTTTT.